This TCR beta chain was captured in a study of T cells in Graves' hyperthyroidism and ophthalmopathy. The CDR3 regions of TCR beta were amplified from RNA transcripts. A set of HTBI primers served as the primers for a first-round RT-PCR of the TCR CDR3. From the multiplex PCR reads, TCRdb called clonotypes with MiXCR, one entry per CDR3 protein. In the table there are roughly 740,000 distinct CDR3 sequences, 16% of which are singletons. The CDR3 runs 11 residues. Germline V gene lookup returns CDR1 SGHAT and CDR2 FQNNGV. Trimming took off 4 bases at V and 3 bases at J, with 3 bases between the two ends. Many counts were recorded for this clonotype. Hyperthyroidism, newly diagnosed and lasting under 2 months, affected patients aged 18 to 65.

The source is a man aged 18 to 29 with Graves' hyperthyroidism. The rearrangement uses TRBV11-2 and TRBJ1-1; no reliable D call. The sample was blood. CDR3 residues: CASSYYTEAFF. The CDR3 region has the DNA TGTGCCAGCAGCTATTACACTGAAGCTTTCTTT.